This T cell receptor beta chain was captured by sequencing in a study of CXCR3-negative and CXCR3-positive naive CD8 T cells. Findings and limits, study-wide: CXCR3-positive naive cells had more hydrophobic TRB CDR3s than CXCR3-negative naive cells. Similar TRBV-TRBJ usage was seen in naive cells (both CXCR3-negative and CXCR3-positive), but memory cells differed.

A word on this clonotype: As yet, its antigen is unknown.

The CDR3 is 13 amino acids. From germline, CDR1 is SGHRS and CDR2 YFSETQ. UMI-labeled 5' RACE yielded the TRB cDNA libraries. Reprocessing the 5' RACE reads, TCRdb reports a single entry for every CDR3 protein and omits DNA. In all, the sample yields about 92,000 distinct CDR3 sequences. The sample taken for sequencing was naive CXCR3+ CD8+ T cells from blood. Described subset: CD45RO-CCR7+CD27+CD95- naive CD8+ T cells expressing CXCR3 (TNR3+). J is TRBJ2-7 and V is TRBV5-1. The TCR comes from a human donor in good health. Some clones in this sample may be carry-over from other donors' samples. CDR3 loop: CASSLGASSEQYF. Using reference TRBV5-1 and TRBJ2-7 for the parts outside the CDR3, the full variable domain is KAGVTQTPRYLIKTRGQQVTLSCSPISGHRSVSWYQQTPGQGLQFLFEYFSETQRNKGNFPGRFSGRQFSNSRSEMNVSTLELGDSALYLCASSLGASSEQYFGPGTRLTVT.